This record concerns one TCR beta chain sequence. Its matching antigen is unknown. This specimen belongs to a study of metastatic and nonmetastatic thyroid tumors. Study in general: Blood and tumor or nodule tissue repertoires from malignant and benign thyroid patients were compared. The study's findings and limits: Malignant thyroid tumors reportedly exceeded benign nodules significantly in TCR beta diversity, with the difference appearing in blood and tumor.

Germline CDR1 reads SEHNR; CDR2 reads FQNEAQ (reference sequence). The CDR3 contains 11 residues. The V and J ends lost 5 bases and 10 bases respectively, with 11 bases between them. How the authors handled the data: A papillary thyroid cancer distant-metastasis classifier was built from CDR3 differences across clinicopathological groups. TCRdb reassembled clones from the PCR reads with MiXCR. The V and J calls were determined by TCRdb, not by the authors. The sample has 7,300 or so clones, over 25% seen once; the top ten hold approximately 18%. Until they underwent thyroid surgery, no patient had received any treatment.

This sequence joins TRBV7-9 and TRBJ1-2; D remains ambiguous. Sequencing input: adjacent normal tissue. The sequence derives from a female donor with papillary thyroid cancer or a benign thyroid nodule (not recorded which). Some clones in this sample may be carry-over from other donors' samples. CDR3 bases: TGTGCCAGCAGCCCCAACCTCTACTACACCTTC. This gives the protein CASSPNLYYTF.